This passage covers 9 T cell receptor beta chains from one sample sequenced in a study of post-analysis software for immune sequencing data. Study-level results: In patients, TRBV5-6, TRBV5-1 and TRBV20-1 belonged to roughly five TRBV segments found more frequently than in controls.

Built from TCR beta cDNA, the libraries had unique molecular identifiers in them. A single record per CDR3 protein comes from TCRdb applying MiXCR to the PCR reads. This table holds 550,000 to 700,000 distinct CDR3 sequences, around 40% found once. These receptors' antigens are unknown. Sequences were obtained from blood. These TCRs come from a girl aged 5-17 years with multiple sclerosis.

This clonotype was seen a few times. The CDR3 loop reads CASRGGNSYNEQFF. In nucleotides, the CDR3 is TGTGCCAGCCGGGGCGGGAACTCCTACAATGAGCAGTTCTTC. The V and J genes are TRBV7-2 and TRBJ2-1; TRBD2 is a possible D gene (6 bases). Trimming cost V 8 bases and J 0 bases, with 11 bases left between them. The CDR3 is 14 amino acids. Germline CDR1 reads SGHTA; CDR2 reads FQGNSA.

Only a few counts were recorded for this clonotype. V and J are TRBV5-5 and TRBJ2-1, with D maybe TRBD2 (5 bases). This CDR3 spans 16 amino acids. Between the trimmed V and J ends, which lost 4 bases and 2 bases, there was a span of 16 bases. CDR1 is SGHKS, CDR2 YYEKEE, per germline (reference sequence). CDR3 residues: CASSPRGTPTYNEQFF. The CDR3 nucleotides are TGTGCCAGCAGCCCCCGGGGTACTCCTACCTACAATGAGCAGTTCTTC.

The chain recombines TRBV29-1 with TRBJ2-7, with D perhaps TRBD2 (6 bases). The CDR3 runs 13 residues. Trimming took off 4 bases at V and 2 bases at J, with 12 bases between the two ends. Per germline, CDR1 SQVTM and CDR2 ANQGSEA. The CDR3 DNA reads TGCAGCGTTGTGCGGGACCGACCCTACGAGCAGTACTTC. Translated, it gives CSVVRDRPYEQYF.

The rearrangement links TRBV5-4 to TRBJ1-5; D remains ambiguous. Germline V gene lookup returns CDR1 SGHNT and CDR2 YYREEE (reference sequence). This CDR3 comprises 14 residues. V was pared by 3 bases and J by 5 bases, with 12 bases between. Here the CDR3 reads CASSSGGSHQPQHF. The CDR3 nucleotides read TGTGCCAGCAGCTCGGGTGGCAGTCATCAGCCCCAGCATTTT.

This clonotype was seen a few times. This chain links TRBV12-3 or TRBV12-4 with TRBJ1-1, with TRBD1 matching 10 bases. The V gene end was trimmed by 4 bases and the J gene end by 0 bases; junction bases not matched to a gene: 5. The CDR3 loop spans 16 amino acids. The CDR3 sequence: CASSSRTGGMNTEAFF. CDR3 DNA sequence: TGTGCCAGCAGTTCCAGGACAGGGGGTATGAACACTGAAGCTTTCTTT.

The chain has TRBV7-2 and TRBJ2-3, with TRBD2 matching over 11 bases. The germline V gene encodes CDR1 SGHTA and CDR2 FQGNSA. With V trimmed by 6 bases and J by 1 base, 0 bases remained unmatched. The CDR3 consists of 14 residues. CDR3 DNA sequence: TGTGCCAGCAGGGGACTAGCGGGCACAGATACGCAGTATTTT. Translated: CASRGLAGTDTQYF.

This chain uses TRBV12-3 or TRBV12-4 with TRBJ2-4; 12 nucleotides line up with TRBD2. The DNA matches TRBJ2-5 better at its end, which makes the J call doubtful. The length of the CDR3 is 14 residues. CDR3 sequence reads: CASRQTSGRETQYF. CDR3 sequence (DNA): TGTGCCAGCAGGCAGACTAGCGGGAGAGAGACCCAGTACTTC.

This clonotype was counted between two and nine times. This chain joins TRBV3-1 and TRBJ2-7; D is undetermined. V was shortened by 4 bases and J by 2 bases, with 12 bases between the two germline ends. Germline V gene lookup returns CDR1 LGHDT and CDR2 YNNKEL (reference sequence). The CDR3 is 14 amino acids. DNA of the CDR3: TGTGCCAGCAGCCCCGGCGGCGGAACCTACGAGCAGTACTTC. This codes for CASSPGGGTYEQYF.

The chain combines TRBV20-1 with TRBJ2-3; 9 bases map to TRBD1. CDR3 length: 15 amino acids. The germline V gene encodes CDR1 DFQATT and CDR2 SNEGSKA (reference sequence). V gave up 5 bases and J gave up 0 bases; unmatched junction bases: 6. CDR3 sequence reads: CSAGGQGDSTDTQYF. The CDR3 DNA sequence: TGCAGTGCTGGGGGACAGGGCGATAGCACAGATACGCAGTATTTT.